These 7 T cell receptor beta chains were all obtained from the same sample, sequenced in a study of regulatory T cells in long-lasting Graves disease (dated by TCRdb to the early 2020s). The time point tag for this specimen amounts to: persistent/refractory GD, antithyroid drugs over 5 years with positive TRAb. For both TCR sequencing and RNA sequencing, RNA was extracted from PBMCs using TRIzol. To prepare the library, multiplex PCR was applied. TCRdb names Illumina HiSeq 4000 as the instrument used. iRepertoire HTBI primers and Arm-PCR amplification of CDR3 regions were used to construct TCR beta libraries. TCRdb itself trimmed the public reads at Q25 with fastp, ran MiXCR and retained productive beta chains. Each CDR3 protein gets just one entry, which takes the most common genes and DNA from the rows behind it. This sample comprises around 460,000 distinct CDR3 sequences, less than 25% of them detected only once. Under 15% of the sample is taken by the ten largest.

The sample here was peripheral blood mononuclear cells (PBMCs), taken when the disease was refractory, from a patient treated with antithyroid drugs. Receptors were obtained from a female donor with Graves disease.

This clonotype occurred many times. The chain uses TRBV25-1 and TRBJ1-2; possibly TRBD1 for D (6 bases). The CDR3 extends over 15 amino acids. With 3 bases removed from V and 7 bases from J, the gap between germline ends came to 18 bases. The germline gives CDR1 MGHDK, CDR2 SYGVNS. This chain's CDR3 is CASSDHRVVTGGYTF. In nucleotides, the CDR3 is TGTGCCAGCAGTGACCACAGGGTTGTGACGGGTGGCTACACCTTC.

This clonotype was seen a handful of times. J is TRBJ2-4 and V is TRBV6-2 or TRBV6-3; D is possibly TRBD1 (6 bases). Trimming stripped 0 bases from V and 7 bases from J, with 10 bases between. This CDR3 comprises 14 residues. Germline V gene lookup returns CDR1 MNHEY and CDR2 SVGEGT. In DNA, the CDR3 is TGTGCCAGCAGTTACTCGGACAGCTGGAACATTCAGTACTTC. Translating it yields CASSYSDSWNIQYF.

V usage is TRBV3-1 and J usage is TRBJ2-7; 9 positions match TRBD1. CDR3 length: 19 amino acids. V dropped 0 bases and J dropped 6; count of bases not matched to a gene: 18. Per germline, CDR1 LGHDT and CDR2 YNNKEL (reference sequence). CDR3: CASSQDPKGDRDRDSEQYF. CDR3 bases: TGTGCCAGCAGCCAAGATCCCAAAGGCGACCGGGACAGGGACAGCGAGCAGTACTTC.

This clonotype was seen many times. V is TRBV12-3 or TRBV12-4 and J is TRBJ1-5, with D hard to call. V gave up 2 bases and J gave up 0 bases, with 8 bases separating them. The CDR3 is made up of 15 amino acids. The CDR3 protein is CASSLSVNSNQPQHF. CDR3 nucleotides: TGTGCCAGCAGTTTATCGGTAAATAGCAATCAGCCCCAGCATTTT.

The chain carries TRBV19 and TRBJ1-4; D is ambiguous. Trimming removed 7 bases from V and 7 bases from J, with 13 bases in between. The germline gives CDR1 LNHDA, CDR2 SQIVND (reference sequence). The CDR3 consists of 13 residues. CDR3 sequence: CASTSMEGEKLFF. The CDR3 DNA follows: TGTGCCAGTACGTCAATGGAAGGTGAAAAACTGTTTTTT.

This clonotype has just a few counts. The rearrangement uses TRBV3-1 and TRBJ2-1; possibly TRBD2 for D (6 bases). The CDR3 is 14 amino acids. The V end was cut by 0 bases, the J end by 4 bases, with 7 bases between. Germline CDR1 and CDR2: LGHDT and YNNKEL (reference sequence). Written as DNA, the CDR3 is TGTGCCAGCAGCCAAGAAGGACTATACAATGAGCAGTTCTTC. Its protein is CASSQEGLYNEQFF.

This clonotype showed up just a few times. This chain uses TRBV9 with TRBJ2-7; 9 bases are a match to TRBD1. The V and J ends lost 0 bases and 6 bases, in that order; junction bases with no gene match: 4. CDR1 is SGDLS, CDR2 YYNGEE, per germline. The CDR3 runs 14 residues. CDR3 nucleotides: TGTGCCAGCAGCGTAGGAACAGGGGGCGTCGAGCAGTACTTC. Its protein product is CASSVGTGGVEQYF.